This T cell receptor beta chain was retrieved from a study of a mutant IDH1 vaccine in newly diagnosed glioma. On the study more broadly: Patients' prior therapy spanned radiotherapy, temozolomide, or both; most underwent both. Overall study findings and caveats: Immune responses arising from the vaccine appeared in about 95% of patients. Among top peripheral T cell clonotypes, changes seemed unrelated to pseudoprogression.

Details on this clone: What it binds is not known.

Using immunoSEQ multiplex PCR, the repertoire was profiled, and TCRdb retains in-frame clones only, with some absent. There are fewer than 45,000 clones in the sample; roughly 90% occur only once, and 18% lies in the top ten. Time point given: baseline, week 1 (first vaccination visit). Stated treatment: pre-vaccination baseline after standard-of-care therapy. The TCR comes from a man between 18 and 35 years old with glioma. The input for sequencing was PBMCs, taken from a glioma patient treated with radiotherapy, temozolomide or both.

The DNA for the CDR3 is TGTGCCAGCAGTTATAGGACAGGGTCGTCACCCCTCCACTTT. Translated: CASSYRTGSSPLHF. The chain carries TRBV6-5 and TRBJ1-6; TRBD1 matches 8 bases. The V gene's germline CDR1 is MNHEY and CDR2 SVGAGI. There are 14 residues in the CDR3. The V segment lost 3 bases and the J segment 10 bases; nucleotides outside the gene matches: 5.